The sequence of this TCR beta chain was determined in a study of cytomegalovirus exposure and HLA in healthy donors. Study-wide results and caveats: In an earlier analysis, productive rearrangement rates for most beta V segments clustered near 87% or 30%. Researchers reported from a later analysis that most CMV-associated TCR beta chains appeared HLA-restricted. Roughly even sequencing depth across donors was the assumption behind the presence/absence analyses.

The sample holds a few counts of this clone. Its matching antigen is unknown. These donors counted as nominally healthy when sampled, but unrecorded immune exposures were likely. Trimming left V 5 bases short and J 3 bases short, with 10 bases between. Germline CDR1 SGHTA, CDR2 FQGNSA. This CDR3 contains 13 residues. The PCR used 60 Vbeta and 13 Jbeta primers. Only in-frame clones appear in the TCRdb table, and some are missing; sequencing was by immunoSEQ multiplex PCR. The table lists 130,000 or so clones, around 8.5% of them singletons. Sequenced sample: PBMCs. V and J are TRBV7-2 and TRBJ1-1, with D tentatively TRBD1 (5 bases). This clonotype originated in a man aged 40-49 years in good health and CMV-seronegative. This CDR3 is CASSPLRDTEAFF. CDR3 sequence (DNA): TGTGCCAGCAGCCCCCTCAGGGACACTGAAGCTTTCTTT.